This T cell receptor (beta chain) was sequenced in a study of blood T cell repertoires in COVID-19. Study context: Spain, Italy and the United States supplied samples that represented acute and convalescent COVID-19. Sources were T cells, B-cell-depleted T cells, or PBMCs; the material itself was cDNA or gDNA.

Per the authors' pipeline: How many nucleated cells were present was estimated from reference gene primer amplification. Profiling relied on immunoSEQ multiplex PCR, and the TCRdb table lists in-frame clones only, not all of them. The DNA gave D and trimming, while V, J and clone size come from that table. The profile shows a few hundred thousand clones, around four fifths of them singletons. Trimming shortened V by 8 bases and J by 1 base, and 14 bases separated the two germline ends. The CDR3 is 14 residues long. Germline-derived CDR1 and CDR2 are SEHNR and FQNEAQ (reference sequence). What was sequenced was peripheral blood. The chain links TRBV7-9 to TRBJ1-1, with D tentatively TRBD1 (6 bases). The source is a man between 50 and 59 years old with active or convalescent COVID-19. The chain's CDR3 is CASLSRDKNTEAFF. The CDR3 DNA reads TGTGCCAGCCTGTCCCGGGACAAGAACACTGAAGCTTTCTTT.